This TCR beta chain was retrieved from a study of T cells in Graves' hyperthyroidism and ophthalmopathy. RNA transcripts provided the source from which TCR beta CDR3 regions were amplified. The study used the HTBI primer set for a first-round RT-PCR of the TCR CDR3. TCRdb independently ran MiXCR on the multiplex PCR reads; one entry per CDR3 protein. The profile shows around 480,000 distinct CDR3 sequences, about 15% of them singletons. The sample taken for sequencing was blood. The clonotype originates from a woman under 30 with Graves' hyperthyroidism.

DNA for the CDR3: TGTGCCAGCAGTTTAGCGGACAAAACAGGGAGCACCGGGGAGCTGTTTTTT. It translates to CASSLADKTGSTGELFF. V usage is TRBV28 and J usage is TRBJ2-2; possible D gene TRBD1, 6 bases. The CDR3 contains 17 residues. Trimming took off 2 bases at V and 4 bases at J, with 17 bases between the two ends. Germline CDR1 is MDHEN and CDR2 is SYDVKM. The full variable domain, rest sourced from reference TRBV28 and TRBJ2-2, is DVKVTQSSRYLVKRTGEKVFLECVQDMDHENMFWYRQDPGLGLRLIYFSYDVKMKEKGDIPEGYSVSREKKERFSLILESASTNQTSMYLCASSLADKTGSTGELFFGEGSRLTVL.